This T cell receptor beta chain stems from a study of blood T cell repertoires in COVID-19. On the study more broadly: From T cells, B-cell-depleted T cells, or PBMCs came the material, which was cDNA or gDNA.

TCRdb keeps only in-frame clones here, not all; method: immunoSEQ multiplex PCR. The sample holds about 380,000 clones, 81% seen once. The ends lost 8 bases at V and 12 bases at J; junction bases unmatched: 4. The CDR3 is 12 amino acids. The chain couples TRBV12-3 or TRBV12-4 to TRBJ2-1; 13 nucleotides line up with TRBD2. Sequences were obtained from peripheral blood. The receptor's source is a human donor with acute or convalescent COVID-19. The donor label of this sample is uncertain. The CDR3 reads CASGTSGRAQFF. The CDR3, as DNA: TGTGCCAGCGGCACTAGCGGGAGGGCGCAGTTCTTC.